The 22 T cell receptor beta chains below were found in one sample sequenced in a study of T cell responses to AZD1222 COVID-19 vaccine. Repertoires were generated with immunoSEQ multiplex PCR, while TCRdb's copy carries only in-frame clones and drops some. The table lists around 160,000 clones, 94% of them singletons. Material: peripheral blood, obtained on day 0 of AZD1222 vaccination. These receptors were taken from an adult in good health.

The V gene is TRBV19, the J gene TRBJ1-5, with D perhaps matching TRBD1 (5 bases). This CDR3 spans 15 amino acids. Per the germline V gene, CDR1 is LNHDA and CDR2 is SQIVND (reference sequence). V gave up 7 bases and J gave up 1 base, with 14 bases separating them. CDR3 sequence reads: CASNPGTRSNQPQHF. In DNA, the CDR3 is TGTGCCAGTAACCCGGGGACTAGAAGCAATCAGCCCCAGCATTTT.

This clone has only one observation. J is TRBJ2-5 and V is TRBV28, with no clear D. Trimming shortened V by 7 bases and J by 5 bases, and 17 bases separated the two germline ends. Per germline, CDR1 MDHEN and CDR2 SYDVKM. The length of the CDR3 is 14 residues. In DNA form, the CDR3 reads TGTGCCAGCACCCAACACGGGTCCGGGGAGACCCAGTACTTC. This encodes CASTQHGSGETQYF.

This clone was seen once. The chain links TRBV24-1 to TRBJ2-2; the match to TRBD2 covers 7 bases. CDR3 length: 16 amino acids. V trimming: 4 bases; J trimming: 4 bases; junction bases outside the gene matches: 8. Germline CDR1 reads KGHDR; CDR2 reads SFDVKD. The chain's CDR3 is CATSDEAGLRTGELFF. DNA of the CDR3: TGTGCCACCAGTGACGAGGCGGGACTACGCACCGGGGAGCTGTTTTTT.

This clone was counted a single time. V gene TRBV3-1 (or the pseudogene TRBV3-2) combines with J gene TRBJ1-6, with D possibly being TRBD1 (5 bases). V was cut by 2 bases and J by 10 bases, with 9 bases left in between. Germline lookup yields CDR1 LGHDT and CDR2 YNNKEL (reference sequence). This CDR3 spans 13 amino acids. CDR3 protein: CASSQTRESPLHF. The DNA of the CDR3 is TGTGCCAGCAGCCAAACCAGGGAGTCACCCCTCCACTTT.

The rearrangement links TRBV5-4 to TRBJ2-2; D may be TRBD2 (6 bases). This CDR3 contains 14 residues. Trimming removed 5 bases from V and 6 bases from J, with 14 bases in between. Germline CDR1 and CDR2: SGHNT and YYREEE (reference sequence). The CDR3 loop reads CASSYRREPGELFF. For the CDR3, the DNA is TGTGCCAGCAGTTATCGTCGGGAGCCCGGGGAGCTGTTTTTT. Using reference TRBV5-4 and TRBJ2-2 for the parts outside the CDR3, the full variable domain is ETGVTQSPTHLIKTRGQQVTLRCSSQSGHNTVSWYQQALGQGPQFIFQYYREEENGRGNFPPRFSGLQFPNYSSELNVNALELDDSALYLCASSYRREPGELFFGEGSRLTVL.

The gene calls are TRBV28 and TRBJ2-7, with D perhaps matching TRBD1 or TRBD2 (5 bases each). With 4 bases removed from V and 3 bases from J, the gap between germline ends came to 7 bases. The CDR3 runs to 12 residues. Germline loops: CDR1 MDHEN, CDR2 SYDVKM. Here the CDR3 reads CASSSGSYEQYF. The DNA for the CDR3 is TGTGCCAGCAGTTCAGGGAGCTACGAGCAGTACTTC.

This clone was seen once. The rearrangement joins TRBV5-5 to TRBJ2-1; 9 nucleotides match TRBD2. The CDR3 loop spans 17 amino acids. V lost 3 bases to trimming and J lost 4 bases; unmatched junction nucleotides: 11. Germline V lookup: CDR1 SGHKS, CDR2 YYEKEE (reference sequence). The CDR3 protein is CASSSSRLAAVYNEQFF. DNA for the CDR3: TGTGCCAGCAGCTCAAGCCGACTAGCGGCCGTGTACAATGAGCAGTTCTTC.

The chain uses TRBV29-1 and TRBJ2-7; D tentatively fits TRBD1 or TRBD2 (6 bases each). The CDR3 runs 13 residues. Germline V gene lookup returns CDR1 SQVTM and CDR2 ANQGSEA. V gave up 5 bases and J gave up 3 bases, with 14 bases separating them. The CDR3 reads CSVCLQGGYEQYF. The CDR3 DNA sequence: TGCAGCGTTTGTCTACAGGGAGGCTACGAGCAGTACTTC.

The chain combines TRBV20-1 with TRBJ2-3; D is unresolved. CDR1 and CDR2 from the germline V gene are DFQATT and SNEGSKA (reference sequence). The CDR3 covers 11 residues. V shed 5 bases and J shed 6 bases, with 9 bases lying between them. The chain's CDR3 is CSASPKDTQYF. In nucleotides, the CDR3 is TGCAGTGCTTCCCCCAAGGATACGCAGTATTTT.

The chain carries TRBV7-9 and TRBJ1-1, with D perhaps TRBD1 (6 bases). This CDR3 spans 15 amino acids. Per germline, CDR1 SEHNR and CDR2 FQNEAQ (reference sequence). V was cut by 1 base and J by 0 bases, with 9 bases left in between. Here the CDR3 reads CASSLEGGLNTEAFF. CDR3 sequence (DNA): TGTGCCAGCAGCTTAGAGGGGGGGCTGAACACTGAAGCTTTCTTT. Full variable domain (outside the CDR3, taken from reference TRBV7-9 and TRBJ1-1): DTGVSQNPRHKITKRGQNVTFRCDPISEHNRLYWYRQTLGQGPEFLTYFQNEAQLEKSRLLSDRFSAERPKGSFSTLEIQRTEQGDSAMYLCASSLEGGLNTEAFFGQGTRLTVV.

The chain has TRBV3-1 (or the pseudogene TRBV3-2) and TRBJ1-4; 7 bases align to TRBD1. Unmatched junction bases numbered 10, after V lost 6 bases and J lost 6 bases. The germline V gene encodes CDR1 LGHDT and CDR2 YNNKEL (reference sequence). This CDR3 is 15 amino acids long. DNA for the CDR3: TGTGCCAGCAGTCTCAGGGGGTTACGAGATGAAAAACTGTTTTTT. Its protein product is CASSLRGLRDEKLFF.

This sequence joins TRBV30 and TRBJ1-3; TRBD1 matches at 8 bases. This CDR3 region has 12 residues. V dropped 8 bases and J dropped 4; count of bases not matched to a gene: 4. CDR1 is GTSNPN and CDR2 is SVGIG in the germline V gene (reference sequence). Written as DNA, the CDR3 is TGTGCCGGAGGGACAGGAGGAAACACCATATATTTT. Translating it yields CAGGTGGNTIYF.

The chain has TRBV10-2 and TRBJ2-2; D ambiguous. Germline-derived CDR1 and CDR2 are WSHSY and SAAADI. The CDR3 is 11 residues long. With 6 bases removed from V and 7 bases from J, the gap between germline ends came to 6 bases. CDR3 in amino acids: CASSPGGELFF. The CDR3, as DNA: TGCGCCAGCAGCCCGGGCGGGGAGCTGTTTTTT.

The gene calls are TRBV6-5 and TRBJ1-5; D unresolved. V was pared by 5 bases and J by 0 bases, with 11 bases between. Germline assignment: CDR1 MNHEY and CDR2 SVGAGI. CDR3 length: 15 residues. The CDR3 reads CASSPGDYSNQPQHF. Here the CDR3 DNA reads TGTGCCAGCAGTCCTGGAGACTATAGCAATCAGCCCCAGCATTTT.

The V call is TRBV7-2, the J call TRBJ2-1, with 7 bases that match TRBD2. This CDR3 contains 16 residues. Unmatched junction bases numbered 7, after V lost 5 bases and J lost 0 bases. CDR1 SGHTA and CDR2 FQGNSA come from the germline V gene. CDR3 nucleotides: TGTGCCAGCAGCGGGCTAGCGGCGAGCTCCTACAATGAGCAGTTCTTC. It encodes CASSGLAASSYNEQFF.

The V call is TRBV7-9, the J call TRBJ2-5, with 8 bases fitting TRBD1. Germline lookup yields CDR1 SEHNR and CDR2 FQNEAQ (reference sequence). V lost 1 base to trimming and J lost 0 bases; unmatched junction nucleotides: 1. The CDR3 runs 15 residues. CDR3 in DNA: TGTGCCAGCAGCTTAGGGGACAGGTACCAAGAGACCCAGTACTTC. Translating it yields CASSLGDRYQETQYF.

This CDR3 is CASSSRDTQYF. CDR3 DNA: TGTGCCAGCAGCTCAAGAGATACGCAGTATTTT. The chain joins TRBV7-2 to TRBJ2-3, with D hard to call. This CDR3 spans 11 amino acids. CDR1 is SGHTA and CDR2 is FQGNSA in the germline V gene. V lost 4 bases, J lost 5 bases, and 4 bases lay in between.

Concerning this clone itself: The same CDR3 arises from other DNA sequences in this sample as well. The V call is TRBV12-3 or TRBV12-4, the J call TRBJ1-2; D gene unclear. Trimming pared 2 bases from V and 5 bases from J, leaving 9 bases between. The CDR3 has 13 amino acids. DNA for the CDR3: TGTGCCAGCAGTTTAAGGGCCGGTTATGGCTACACCTTC. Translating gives CASSLRAGYGYTF.

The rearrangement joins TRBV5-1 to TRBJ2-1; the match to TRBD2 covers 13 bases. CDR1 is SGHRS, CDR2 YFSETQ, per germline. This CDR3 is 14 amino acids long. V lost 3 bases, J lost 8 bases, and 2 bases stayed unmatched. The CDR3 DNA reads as TGCGCCAGCAGCTCCGGACTAGCGGGGGATGAGCAGTTCTTC. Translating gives CASSSGLAGDEQFF.

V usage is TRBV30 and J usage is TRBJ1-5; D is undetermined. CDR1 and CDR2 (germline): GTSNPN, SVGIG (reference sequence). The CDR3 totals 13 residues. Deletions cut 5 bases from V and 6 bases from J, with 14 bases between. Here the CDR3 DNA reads TGTGCCTGGGGAAGCCCCGGGAGTCAGCCCCAGCATTTT. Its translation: CAWGSPGSQPQHF.

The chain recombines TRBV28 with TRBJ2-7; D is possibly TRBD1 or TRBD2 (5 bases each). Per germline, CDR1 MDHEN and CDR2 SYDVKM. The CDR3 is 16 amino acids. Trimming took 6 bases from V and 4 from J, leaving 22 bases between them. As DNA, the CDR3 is TGTGCCAGCAGCCCATCAACAGACGGGGCATTTTACGAGCAGTACTTC. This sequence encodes CASSPSTDGAFYEQYF.

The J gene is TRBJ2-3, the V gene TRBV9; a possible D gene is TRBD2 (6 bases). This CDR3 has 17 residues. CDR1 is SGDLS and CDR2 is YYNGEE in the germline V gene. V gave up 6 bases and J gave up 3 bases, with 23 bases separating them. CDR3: CASNDPAGSHRTDTQYF. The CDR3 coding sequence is TGTGCCAGCAACGACCCTGCGGGGAGCCACCGGACAGATACGCAGTATTTT.